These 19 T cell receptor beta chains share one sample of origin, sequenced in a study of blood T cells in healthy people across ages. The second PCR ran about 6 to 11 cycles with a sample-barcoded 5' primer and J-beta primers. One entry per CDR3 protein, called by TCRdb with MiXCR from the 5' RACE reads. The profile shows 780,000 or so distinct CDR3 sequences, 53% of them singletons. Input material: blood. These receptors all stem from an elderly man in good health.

CDR3 amino acids: CSARSYGQHGNEQFF. CDR3 bases: TGCAGTGCTAGAAGTTACGGACAGCACGGCAATGAGCAGTTCTTC. The rearrangement joins TRBV20-1 to TRBJ2-1; possible D gene TRBD1, 6 bases. Germline CDR1 DFQATT, CDR2 SNEGSKA (reference sequence). This CDR3 has 15 amino acids. Trimming left V 2 bases short and J 6 bases short, with 17 bases between.

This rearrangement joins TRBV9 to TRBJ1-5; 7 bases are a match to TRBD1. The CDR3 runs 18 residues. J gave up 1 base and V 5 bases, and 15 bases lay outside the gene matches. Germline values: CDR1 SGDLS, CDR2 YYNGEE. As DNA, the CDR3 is TGTGCCAGCAGTTTTGGGGGGAAGACAGGGAGGAGCAATCAGCCCCAGCATTTT. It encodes CASSFGGKTGRSNQPQHF.

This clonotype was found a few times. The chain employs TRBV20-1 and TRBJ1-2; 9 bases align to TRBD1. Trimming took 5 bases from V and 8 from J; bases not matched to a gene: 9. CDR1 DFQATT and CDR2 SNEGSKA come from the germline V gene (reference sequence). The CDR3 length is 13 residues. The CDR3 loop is CSAALGTGSGYTF. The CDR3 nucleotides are TGCAGTGCTGCCCTCGGGACAGGGAGCGGCTACACCTTC.

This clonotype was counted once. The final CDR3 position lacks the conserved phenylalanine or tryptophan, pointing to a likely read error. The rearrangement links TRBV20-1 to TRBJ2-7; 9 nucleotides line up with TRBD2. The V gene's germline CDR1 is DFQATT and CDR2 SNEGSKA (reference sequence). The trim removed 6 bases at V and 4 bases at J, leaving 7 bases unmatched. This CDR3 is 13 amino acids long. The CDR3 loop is CSAAGLAGYEQYL. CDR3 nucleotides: TGCAGTGCCGCGGGGCTAGCGGGGTACGAGCAGTACTTA.

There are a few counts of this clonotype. The DNA of the CDR3 is TGTGCCAGCAGCGCACGCAGCGGTGGGGGCTACGAGCAGTACTTC. Protein: CASSARSGGGYEQYF. This chain connects TRBV9 to TRBJ2-5, with D tentatively TRBD1 or TRBD2 (5 bases each). The J call may not be correct, given that the DNA end is closer to TRBJ2-7. Germline V CDR1 and CDR2: SGDLS, YYNGEE. This CDR3 has 15 residues.

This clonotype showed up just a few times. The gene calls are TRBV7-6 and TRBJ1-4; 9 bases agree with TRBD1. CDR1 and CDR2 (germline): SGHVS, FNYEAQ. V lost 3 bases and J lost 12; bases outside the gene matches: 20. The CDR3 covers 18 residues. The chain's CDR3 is CASSLGSRQGVGPRELFF. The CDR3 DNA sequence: TGTGCCAGCAGCTTGGGGTCTCGACAGGGGGTCGGGCCGCGGGAACTGTTTTTT.

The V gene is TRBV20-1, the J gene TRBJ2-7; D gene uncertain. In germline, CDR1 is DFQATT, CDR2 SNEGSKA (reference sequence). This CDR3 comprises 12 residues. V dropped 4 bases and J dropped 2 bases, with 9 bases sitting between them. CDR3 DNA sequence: TGCAGTGCTACCGGCCCCACCTACGAGCAGTACTTC. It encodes CSATGPTYEQYF.

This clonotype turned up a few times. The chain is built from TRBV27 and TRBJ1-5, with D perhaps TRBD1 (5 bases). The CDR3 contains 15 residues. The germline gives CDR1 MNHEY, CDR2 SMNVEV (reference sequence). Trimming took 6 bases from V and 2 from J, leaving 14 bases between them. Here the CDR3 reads CASRSAGLGNQPQHF. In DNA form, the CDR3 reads TGTGCCAGCAGATCCGCAGGGTTAGGCAATCAGCCCCAGCATTTT.

CDR3: CASTTGTTNEKLFF. CDR3 coding DNA: TGCGCCAGCACTACAGGGACGACTAATGAAAAACTGTTTTTT. V gene TRBV5-1 combines with J gene TRBJ1-4; tentatively, D is TRBD1 (6 bases). Germline-derived CDR1 and CDR2 are SGHRS and YFSETQ. This CDR3 has 14 amino acids. Trimming cost V 6 bases and J 2 bases, with 11 bases left between them.

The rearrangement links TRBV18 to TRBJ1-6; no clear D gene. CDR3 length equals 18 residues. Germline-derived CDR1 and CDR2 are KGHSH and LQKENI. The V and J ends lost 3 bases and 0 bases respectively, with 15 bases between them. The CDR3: CASSPQSSGSSYNSPLHF. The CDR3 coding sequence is TGTGCCAGCTCACCCCAGTCCAGTGGGAGCTCCTATAATTCACCCCTCCACTTT.

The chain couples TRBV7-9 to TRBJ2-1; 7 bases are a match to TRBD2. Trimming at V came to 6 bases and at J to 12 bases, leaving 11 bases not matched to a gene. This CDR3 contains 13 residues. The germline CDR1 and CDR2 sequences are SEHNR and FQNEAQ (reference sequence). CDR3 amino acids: CASSSAGTTGQFF. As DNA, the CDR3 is TGTGCCAGCAGTTCTGCCGGGACTACTGGGCAGTTCTTC.

In DNA form, the CDR3 reads TGCGCCAGCAGCCCCGACCAAGGCGTCTACACCTTC. It yields the protein CASSPDQGVYTF. The chain has TRBV5-1 and TRBJ1-2; D gene uncertain. The germline CDR1 and CDR2 sequences are SGHRS and YFSETQ. This CDR3 spans 12 amino acids. V was pared by 4 bases and J by 10 bases, with 14 bases between.

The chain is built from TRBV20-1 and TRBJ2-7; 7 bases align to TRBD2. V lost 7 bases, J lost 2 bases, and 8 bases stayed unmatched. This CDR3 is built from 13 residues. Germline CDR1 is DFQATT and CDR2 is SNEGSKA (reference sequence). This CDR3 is CSVPASGTYEQYF. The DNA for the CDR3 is TGCAGTGTACCGGCTAGCGGCACCTACGAGCAGTACTTC.

CDR3 bases: TGTGCCAGCAGTTTATTATTTCGGGAGTCTGAAAATGAGCAGTTCTTC. It codes for CASSLLFRESENEQFF. This chain links TRBV27 with TRBJ2-1, with a weak D call TRBD2 (6 bases). CDR1 is MNHEY and CDR2 is SMNVEV in the germline V gene (reference sequence). The CDR3 loop spans 16 amino acids. Trimming removed 1 base from V and 7 bases from J, with 17 bases in between.

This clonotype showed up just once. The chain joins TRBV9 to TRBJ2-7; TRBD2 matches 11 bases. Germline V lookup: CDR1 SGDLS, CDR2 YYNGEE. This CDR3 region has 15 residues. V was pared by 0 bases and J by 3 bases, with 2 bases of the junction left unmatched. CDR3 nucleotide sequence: TGTGCCAGCAGCGTAGCTAGCGGGAGGATCTACGAGCAGTACTTC. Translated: CASSVASGRIYEQYF.

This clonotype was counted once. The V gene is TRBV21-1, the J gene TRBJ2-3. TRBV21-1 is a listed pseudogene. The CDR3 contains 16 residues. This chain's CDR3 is CASSTKLMGFHRYAYF. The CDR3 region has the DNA TGTGCCAGCAGCACTAAACTTATGGGCTTCCACAGATACGCGTATTTT.

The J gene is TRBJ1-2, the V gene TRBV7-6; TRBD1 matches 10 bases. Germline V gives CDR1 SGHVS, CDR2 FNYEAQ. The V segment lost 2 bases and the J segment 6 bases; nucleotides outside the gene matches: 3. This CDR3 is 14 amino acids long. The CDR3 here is CASSLRDRGHGYTF. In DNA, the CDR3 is TGTGCCAGCAGCTTAAGGGACAGGGGACATGGCTACACCTTC. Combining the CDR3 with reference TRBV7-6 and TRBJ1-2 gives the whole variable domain GAGVSQSPRYKVTKRGQDVALRCDPISGHVSLYWYRQALGQGPEFLTYFNYEAQQDKSGLPNDRFSAERPEGSISTLTIQRTEQRDSAMYRCASSLRDRGHGYTFGSGTRLTVV.

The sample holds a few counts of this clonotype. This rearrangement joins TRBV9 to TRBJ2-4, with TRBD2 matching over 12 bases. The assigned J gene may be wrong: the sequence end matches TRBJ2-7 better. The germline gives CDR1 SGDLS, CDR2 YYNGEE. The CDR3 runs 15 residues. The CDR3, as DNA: TGTGCCAGCAGCGCGACTAGCGGGGGAACCTACGAGCAGTACTTC. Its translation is CASSATSGGTYEQYF.

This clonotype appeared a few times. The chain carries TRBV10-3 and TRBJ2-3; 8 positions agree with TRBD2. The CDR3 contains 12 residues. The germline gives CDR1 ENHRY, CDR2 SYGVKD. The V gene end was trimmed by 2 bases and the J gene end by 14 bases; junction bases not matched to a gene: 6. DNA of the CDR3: TGTGCCATCAGTGAGGGACTAGCATACGCGTATTTT. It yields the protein CAISEGLAYAYF.